This TCR beta chain was sequenced in a study of tumor-infiltrating lymphocytes in primary liver carcinoma. Study results and limitations: Being bulk and unsorted, samples allowed no CD4+ and CD8+ repertoire comparison. Tumor region pairs showed greater overlap than either tumor-adjacent or tumor-blood pairs did.

Notes on this clonotype: Its antigen is not identified. Compared with germline, one end of the junction differs, possibly owing to a read error.

From roughly 0.45 ug total RNA, TCR beta cDNA was generated with a primer in the constant region. Generation of the TCR beta libraries relied on three nested multiplex PCR rounds using slightly modified ARM-PCR. TCRdb reprocessed the multiplex PCR reads via MiXCR and lists one record per CDR3 protein. The table lists roughly 330,000 distinct CDR3 sequences, approximately 65% of them singletons. Blood RNA was derived from unsorted whole blood, and germline DNA was extracted too. The sample taken for sequencing was peripheral blood. The sequence came from a man aged 40-50 years with primary liver carcinoma and hepatitis B virus infection.

CDR3 protein: CVSSSAVSGANVLTF. CDR3 nucleotide sequence: TGTGTCAGCAGCTCGGCCGTCTCTGGGGCCAACGTCCTGACTTTC. This chain connects TRBV5-6 to TRBJ2-6; no definite D call. The CDR3 runs 15 residues. CDR1 is SGHDT and CDR2 is YYEEEE in the germline V gene. The variable domain in full, with the rest retrieved from reference TRBV5-6 and TRBJ2-6, is DAGVTQSPTHLIKTRGQQVTLRCSPKSGHDTVSWYQQALGQGPQFIFQYYEEEERQRGNFPDRFSGHQFPNYSSELNVNALLLGDSALYLCVSSSAVSGANVLTFGAGSRLTVL.